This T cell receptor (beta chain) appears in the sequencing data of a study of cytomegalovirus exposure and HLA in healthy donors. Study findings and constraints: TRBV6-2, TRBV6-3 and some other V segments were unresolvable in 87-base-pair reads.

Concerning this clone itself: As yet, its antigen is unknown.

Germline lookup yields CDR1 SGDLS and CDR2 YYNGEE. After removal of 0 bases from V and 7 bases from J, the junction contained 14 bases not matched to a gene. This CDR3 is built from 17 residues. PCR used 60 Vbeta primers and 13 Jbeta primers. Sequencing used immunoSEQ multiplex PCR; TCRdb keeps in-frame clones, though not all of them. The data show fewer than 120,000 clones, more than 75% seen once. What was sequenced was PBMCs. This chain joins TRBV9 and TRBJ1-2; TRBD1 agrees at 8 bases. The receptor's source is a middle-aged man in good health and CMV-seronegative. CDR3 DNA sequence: TGTGCCAGCAGCGTAGGAGCCCCGACAGGGGCAGATGGTGGCTACACCTTC. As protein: CASSVGAPTGADGGYTF.